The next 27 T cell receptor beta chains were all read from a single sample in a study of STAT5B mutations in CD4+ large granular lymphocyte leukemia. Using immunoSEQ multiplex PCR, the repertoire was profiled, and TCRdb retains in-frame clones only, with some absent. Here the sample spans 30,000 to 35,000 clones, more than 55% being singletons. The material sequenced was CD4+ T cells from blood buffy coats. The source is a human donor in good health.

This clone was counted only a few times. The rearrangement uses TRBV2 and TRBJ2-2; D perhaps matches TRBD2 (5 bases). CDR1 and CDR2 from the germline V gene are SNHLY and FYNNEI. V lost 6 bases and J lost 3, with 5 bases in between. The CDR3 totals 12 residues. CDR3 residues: CASRADTGELFF. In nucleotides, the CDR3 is TGTGCCAGCAGAGCGGACACCGGGGAGCTGTTTTTT.

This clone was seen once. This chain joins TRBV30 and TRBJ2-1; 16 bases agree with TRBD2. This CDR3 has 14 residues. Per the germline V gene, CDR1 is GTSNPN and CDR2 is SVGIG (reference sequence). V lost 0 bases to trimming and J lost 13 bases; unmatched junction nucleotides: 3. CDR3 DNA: TGTGCCTGGAGTGTAGGGACTAGCGGGGGGGCCCAGTTCTTC. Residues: CAWSVGTSGGAQFF.

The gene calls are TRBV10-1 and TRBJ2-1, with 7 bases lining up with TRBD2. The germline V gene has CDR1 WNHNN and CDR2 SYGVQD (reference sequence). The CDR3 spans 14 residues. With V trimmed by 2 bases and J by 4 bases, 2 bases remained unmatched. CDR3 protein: CASSEASGYNEQFF. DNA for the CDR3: TGCGCCAGCAGTGAGGCTAGCGGTTACAATGAGCAGTTCTTC.

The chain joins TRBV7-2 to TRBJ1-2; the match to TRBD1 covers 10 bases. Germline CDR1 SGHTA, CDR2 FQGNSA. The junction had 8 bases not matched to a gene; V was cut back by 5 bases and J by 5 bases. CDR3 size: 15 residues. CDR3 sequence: CASSPTTGGFYGYTF. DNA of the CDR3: TGTGCCAGCAGCCCAACGACAGGGGGCTTTTATGGCTACACCTTC. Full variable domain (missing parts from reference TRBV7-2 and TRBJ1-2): GAGVSQSPSNKVTEKGKDVELRCDPISGHTALYWYRQSLGQGLEFLIYFQGNSAPDKSGLPSDRFSAERTGGSVSTLTIQRTQQEDSAVYLCASSPTTGGFYGYTFGSGTRLTVV.

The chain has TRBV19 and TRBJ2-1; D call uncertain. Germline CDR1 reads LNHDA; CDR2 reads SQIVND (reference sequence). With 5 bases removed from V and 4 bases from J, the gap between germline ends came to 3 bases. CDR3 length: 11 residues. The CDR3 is CASSSYNEQFF. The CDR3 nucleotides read TGTGCCAGTAGTTCTTACAATGAGCAGTTCTTC.

CDR3 sequence: CASSLARNYGYTF. CDR3 nucleotides: TGTGCCAGCAGCTTGGCACGGAACTATGGCTACACCTTC. This chain connects TRBV5-5 to TRBJ1-2; no definite D call. V lost 0 bases, J lost 2 bases, and 5 bases lay in between. The CDR3 runs 13 residues. CDR1 and CDR2 (germline): SGHKS, YYEKEE (reference sequence). The whole variable domain, remainder taken from reference TRBV5-5 and TRBJ1-2, is DAGVTQSPTHLIKTRGQQVTLRCSPISGHKSVSWYQQVLGQGPQFIFQYYEKEERGRGNFPDRFSARQFPNYSSELNVNALLLGDSALYLCASSLARNYGYTFGSGTRLTVV.

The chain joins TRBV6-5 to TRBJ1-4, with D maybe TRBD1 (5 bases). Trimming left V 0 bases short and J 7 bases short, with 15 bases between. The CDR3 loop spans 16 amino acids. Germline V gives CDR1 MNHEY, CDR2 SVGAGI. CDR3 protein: CASSYSMPGLGEKLFF. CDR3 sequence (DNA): TGTGCCAGCAGTTACTCGATGCCAGGGCTGGGTGAAAAACTGTTTTTT.

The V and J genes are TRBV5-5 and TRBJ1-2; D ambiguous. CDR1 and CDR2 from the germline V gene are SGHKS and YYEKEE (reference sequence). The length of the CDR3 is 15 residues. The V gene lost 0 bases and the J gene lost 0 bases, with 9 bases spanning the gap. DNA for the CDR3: TGTGCCAGCAGCTTGGGGGCAGGAACTAACTATGGCTACACCTTC. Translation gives CASSLGAGTNYGYTF.

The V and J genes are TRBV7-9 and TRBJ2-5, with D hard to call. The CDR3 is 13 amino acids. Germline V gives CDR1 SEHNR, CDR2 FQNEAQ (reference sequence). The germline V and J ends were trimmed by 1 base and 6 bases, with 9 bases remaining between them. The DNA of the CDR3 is TGTGCCAGCAGCTTAGATATCCGGAAGACCCAGTACTTC. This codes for CASSLDIRKTQYF.

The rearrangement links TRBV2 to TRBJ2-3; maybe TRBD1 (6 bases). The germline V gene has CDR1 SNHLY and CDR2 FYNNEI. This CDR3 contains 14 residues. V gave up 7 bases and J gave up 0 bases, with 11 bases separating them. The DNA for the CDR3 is TGTGCCAGCAACGGACAGTTTAGCACAGATACGCAGTATTTT. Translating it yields CASNGQFSTDTQYF.

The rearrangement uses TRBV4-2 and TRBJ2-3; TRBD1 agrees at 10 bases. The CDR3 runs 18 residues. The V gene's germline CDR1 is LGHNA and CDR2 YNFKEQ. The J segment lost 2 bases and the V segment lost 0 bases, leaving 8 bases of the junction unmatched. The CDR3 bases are TGTGCCAGCAGCCAAGATAAGTCGGGACAGGGGATCACAGATACGCAGTATTTT. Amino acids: CASSQDKSGQGITDTQYF.

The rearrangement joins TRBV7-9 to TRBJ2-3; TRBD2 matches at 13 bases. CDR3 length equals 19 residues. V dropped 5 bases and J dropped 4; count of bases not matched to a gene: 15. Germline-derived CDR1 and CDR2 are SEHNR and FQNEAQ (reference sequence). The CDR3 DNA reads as TGTGCCAGCAGCCAAAGACTAGCGGGGGGCGGCGCACACGCAGATACGCAGTATTTT. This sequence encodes CASSQRLAGGGAHADTQYF.

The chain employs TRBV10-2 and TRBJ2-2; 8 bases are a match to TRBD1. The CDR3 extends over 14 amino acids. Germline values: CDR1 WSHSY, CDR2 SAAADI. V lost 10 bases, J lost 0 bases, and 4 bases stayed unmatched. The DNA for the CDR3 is TGCGCCACCGTACAGGGGGCGAACACCGGGGAGCTGTTTTTT. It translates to CATVQGANTGELFF.

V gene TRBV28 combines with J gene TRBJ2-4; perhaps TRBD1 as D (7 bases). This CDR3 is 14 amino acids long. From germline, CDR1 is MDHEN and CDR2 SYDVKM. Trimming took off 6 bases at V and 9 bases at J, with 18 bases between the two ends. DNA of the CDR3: TGTGCCAGCAGGGGACAGACAGCCGGGGGCATTCAGTACTTC. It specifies CASRGQTAGGIQYF.

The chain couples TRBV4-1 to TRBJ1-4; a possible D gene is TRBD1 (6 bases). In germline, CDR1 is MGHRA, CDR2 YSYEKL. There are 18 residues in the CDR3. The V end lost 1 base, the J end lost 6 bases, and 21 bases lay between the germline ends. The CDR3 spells CASSQGTQQGPGYEKLFF. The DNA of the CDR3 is TGCGCCAGCAGCCAAGGAACCCAACAGGGTCCGGGATATGAAAAACTGTTTTTT.

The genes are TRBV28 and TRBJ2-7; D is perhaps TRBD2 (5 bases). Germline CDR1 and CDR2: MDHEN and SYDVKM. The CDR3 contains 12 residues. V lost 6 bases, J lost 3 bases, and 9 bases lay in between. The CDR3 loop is CASSRSGYEQYF. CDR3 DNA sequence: TGTGCCAGCAGCCGGAGCGGCTACGAGCAGTACTTC.

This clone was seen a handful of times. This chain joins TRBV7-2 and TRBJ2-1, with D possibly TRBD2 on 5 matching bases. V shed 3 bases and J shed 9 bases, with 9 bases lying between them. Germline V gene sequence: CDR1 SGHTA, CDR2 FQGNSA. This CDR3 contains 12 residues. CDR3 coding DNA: TGTGCCAGCAGCTTCGGGCGGGCTGAGCAGTTCTTC. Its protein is CASSFGRAEQFF. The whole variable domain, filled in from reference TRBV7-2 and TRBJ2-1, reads GAGVSQSPSNKVTEKGKDVELRCDPISGHTALYWYRQSLGQGLEFLIYFQGNSAPDKSGLPSDRFSAERTGGSVSTLTIQRTQQEDSAVYLCASSFGRAEQFFGPGTRLTVL.

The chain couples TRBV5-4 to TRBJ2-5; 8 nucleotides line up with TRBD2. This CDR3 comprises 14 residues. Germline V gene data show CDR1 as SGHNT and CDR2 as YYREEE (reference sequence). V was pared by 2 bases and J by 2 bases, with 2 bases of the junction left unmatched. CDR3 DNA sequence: TGTGCCAGCAGCTTTAGCGGGGTACAAGAGACCCAGTACTTC. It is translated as CASSFSGVQETQYF. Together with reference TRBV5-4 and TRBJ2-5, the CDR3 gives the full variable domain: ETGVTQSPTHLIKTRGQQVTLRCSSQSGHNTVSWYQQALGQGPQFIFQYYREEENGRGNFPPRFSGLQFPNYSSELNVNALELDDSALYLCASSFSGVQETQYFGPGTRLLVL.

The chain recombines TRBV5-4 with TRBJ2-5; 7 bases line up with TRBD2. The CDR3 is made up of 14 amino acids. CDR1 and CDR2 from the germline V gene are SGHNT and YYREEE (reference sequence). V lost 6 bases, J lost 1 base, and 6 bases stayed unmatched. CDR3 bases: TGTGCCAGCACGGTCGGGGGGATCCAAGAGACCCAGTACTTC. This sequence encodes CASTVGGIQETQYF.

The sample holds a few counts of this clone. CDR3 DNA sequence: TGTGCCAGCAGCCAGCTATCTTCCGGGACGGCGAACACTGAAGCTTTCTTT. This translates into CASSQLSSGTANTEAFF. J is TRBJ1-1 and V is TRBV4-2; a weak D match, TRBD1 (5 bases). This CDR3 is 17 amino acids long. Germline V gene data show CDR1 as LGHNA and CDR2 as YNFKEQ. Trimming shortened V by 3 bases and J by 1 base, and 18 bases separated the two germline ends.

The CDR3 nucleotides are TGTGCCAGCAGCCCCCCAGGGCGCTCCGATGGCGAGCAGTACTTC. Translating gives CASSPPGRSDGEQYF. The rearrangement joins TRBV5-4 to TRBJ2-7; possibly TRBD1 for D (5 bases). The CDR3 loop spans 15 amino acids. Per germline, CDR1 SGHNT and CDR2 YYREEE (reference sequence). Trimming cost V 4 bases and J 6 bases, with 20 bases left between them.

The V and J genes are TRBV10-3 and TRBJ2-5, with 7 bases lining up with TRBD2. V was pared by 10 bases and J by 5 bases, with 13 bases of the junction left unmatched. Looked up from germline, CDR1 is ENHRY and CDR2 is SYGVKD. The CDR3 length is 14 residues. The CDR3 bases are TGTGCCACCGCGACTAGCCAAAGGGCGGAGACCCAGTACTTC. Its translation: CATATSQRAETQYF.

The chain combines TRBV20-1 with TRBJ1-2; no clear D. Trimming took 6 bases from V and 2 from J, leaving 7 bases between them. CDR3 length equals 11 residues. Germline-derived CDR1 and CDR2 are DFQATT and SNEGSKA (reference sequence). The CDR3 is CSADWNYGYTF. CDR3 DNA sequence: TGCAGTGCCGACTGGAACTATGGCTACACCTTC.

The CDR3 spells CASSQGTYEQYF. CDR3 DNA: TGTGCCAGCAGCCAGGGGACCTACGAGCAGTACTTC. The chain couples TRBV28 to TRBJ2-7, with D tentatively TRBD1 (6 bases). V was pared by 6 bases and J by 2 bases, with 8 bases between. CDR3 length: 12 amino acids. CDR1 and CDR2 from the germline V gene are MDHEN and SYDVKM.

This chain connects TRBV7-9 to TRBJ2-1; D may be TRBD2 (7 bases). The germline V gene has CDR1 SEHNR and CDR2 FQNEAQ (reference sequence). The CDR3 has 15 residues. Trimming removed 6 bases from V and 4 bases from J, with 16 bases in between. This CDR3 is CASRQDGGLYNEQFF. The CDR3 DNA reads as TGTGCCAGCAGGCAAGACGGGGGGCTATACAATGAGCAGTTCTTC.

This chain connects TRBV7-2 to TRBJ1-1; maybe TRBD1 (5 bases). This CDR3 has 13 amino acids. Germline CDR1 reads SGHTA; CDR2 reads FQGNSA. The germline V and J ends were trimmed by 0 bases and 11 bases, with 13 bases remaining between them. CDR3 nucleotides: TGTGCCAGCAGCTTAGCCTTATGGGGGATGGCTTTCTTT. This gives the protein CASSLALWGMAFF.

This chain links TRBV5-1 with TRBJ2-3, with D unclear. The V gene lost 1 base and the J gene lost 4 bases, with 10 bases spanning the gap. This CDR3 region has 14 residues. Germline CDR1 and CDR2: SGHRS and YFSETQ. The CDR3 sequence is CASSLSSPADTQYF. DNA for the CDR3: TGCGCCAGCAGCTTGTCTTCCCCGGCAGATACGCAGTATTTT.